Below are 28 T cell receptor beta chains sequenced from a single sample in a study of regulatory T cells in long-lasting Graves disease. As for time point: persistent/refractory GD, antithyroid drugs over 5 years with positive TRAb. There was RNA extracted from PBMCs, and the TCR library was made from it. Through Arm-PCR of CDR3 regions and iRepertoire HTBI primers, TCR beta libraries were built. TCRdb called the multiplex PCR reads again in MiXCR, with one record for every CDR3 protein. The profile shows approximately 380,000 distinct CDR3 sequences, roughly 20% of them singletons. The sequences come from peripheral blood mononuclear cells (PBMCs), collected when the disease was refractory, from a patient treated with antithyroid drugs. The source of these receptors is a female donor with Graves disease.

Note on this clonotype: This may stem from a read error, because a much larger clone lies one nucleotide away. The CDR3 reads CASSYSHLLDSFSYEQYF. CDR3 DNA: TGTGCCAGCAGTTACTCGCATCTATTGGACAGTTTCTCCTACGAGCAGTACTTC. The chain couples TRBV6-2 or TRBV6-3 to TRBJ2-7; the D gene is possibly TRBD1 (6 bases). The CDR3 consists of 18 residues. Trimming left V 0 bases short and J 0 bases short, with 18 bases between. Germline lookup yields CDR1 MNHEY and CDR2 SVGEGT.

This clonotype was counted at least ten times. V is TRBV12-3 or TRBV12-4 and J is TRBJ2-5, with TRBD1 identical over 8 bases. The trim removed 4 bases at V and 4 bases at J, leaving 11 bases unmatched. CDR3 size: 16 residues. The CDR3: CASSSGQGPGVETQYF. CDR3 in DNA: TGTGCCAGCAGTTCCGGACAGGGCCCTGGGGTAGAGACCCAGTACTTC.

This clonotype was observed a handful of times. The chain carries TRBV5-6 and TRBJ1-6; D call uncertain. V was cut by 3 bases and J by 6 bases, with 4 bases left in between. The germline V gene encodes CDR1 SGHDT and CDR2 YYEEEE. The CDR3 spans 12 residues. CDR3 protein: CASSYFNSPLHF. The CDR3 bases are TGTGCCAGCAGCTACTTTAATTCACCCCTCCACTTT. Filled out from reference TRBV5-6 and TRBJ1-6, the complete variable domain reads DAGVTQSPTHLIKTRGQQVTLRCSPKSGHDTVSWYQQALGQGPQFIFQYYEEEERQRGNFPDRFSGHQFPNYSSELNVNALLLGDSALYLCASSYFNSPLHFGNGTRLTVT.

This clonotype came up many times. This sequence joins TRBV20-1 and TRBJ2-5; a possible D gene is TRBD1 (6 bases). CDR1 and CDR2 (germline): DFQATT, SNEGSKA (reference sequence). Trimming pared 1 base from V and 4 bases from J, leaving 10 bases between. The CDR3 contains 13 residues. CDR3 sequence (DNA): TGCAGTGCTAGAGCCCAGGGGAGAGAGACCCAGTACTTC. Protein sequence: CSARAQGRETQYF.

In this sample, this clonotype turned up a few times. The chain carries TRBV19 and TRBJ1-2; TRBD1 aligns across 8 bases. The ends lost 7 bases at V and 5 bases at J; junction bases unmatched: 12. This CDR3 is 15 amino acids long. Germline CDR1 and CDR2: LNHDA and SQIVND (reference sequence). CDR3 sequence reads: CASTPGAGGKYGYTF. The CDR3, as DNA: TGTGCCAGTACCCCCGGGGCAGGGGGCAAGTATGGCTACACCTTC.

In this sample, this clonotype turned up many times. V usage is TRBV12-3 or TRBV12-4 and J usage is TRBJ2-7, with 11 bases aligning to TRBD1. The CDR3 length is 14 residues. V was pared by 4 bases and J by 4 bases, with 3 bases of the junction left unmatched. CDR3 nucleotide sequence: TGTGCCAGCAGTTGGACAGGGGGCTTGTACGAGCAGTACTTC. Protein sequence: CASSWTGGLYEQYF.

The CDR3 sequence: CASSPSFPGGEDEQFF. In DNA form, the CDR3 reads TGTGCCAGCAGCCCATCTTTTCCGGGAGGAGAGGATGAGCAGTTCTTC. This chain connects TRBV7-2 to TRBJ2-1; 7 bases match TRBD2. V was clipped by 5 bases and J by 8 bases; unmatched bases: 15. Germline V gene sequence: CDR1 SGHTA, CDR2 FQGNSA. The CDR3 covers 16 residues.

This clonotype was counted ten times or more. The J gene is TRBJ1-4, the V gene TRBV11-3; D remains ambiguous. Trimming cost V 5 bases and J 6 bases, with 7 bases left between them. Germline loops: CDR1 SGHNT, CDR2 YENEEA. This CDR3 has 12 residues. The CDR3 is CASSAGHEKLFF. CDR3 nucleotide sequence: TGTGCCAGCAGCGCGGGCCATGAAAAACTGTTTTTT. Based on the CDR3 plus reference TRBV11-3 and TRBJ1-4, the full variable domain is EAGVVQSPRYKIIEKKQPVAFWCNPISGHNTLYWYLQNLGQGPELLIRYENEEAVDDSQLPKDRFSAERLKGVDSTLKIQPAELGDSAVYLCASSAGHEKLFFGSGTQLSVL.

This clonotype was observed a handful of times. V usage is TRBV6-2 or TRBV6-3 and J usage is TRBJ1-3; 8 positions agree with TRBD1. The CDR3 totals 15 residues. CDR1 and CDR2 (germline): MNHEY, SVGEGT. Trimming removed 4 bases from V and 0 bases from J; junction bases left unmatched: 2. The DNA for the CDR3 is TGTGCCAGCAGTTCCGGGACAGGCTCTGGAAACACCATATATTTT. It is translated as CASSSGTGSGNTIYF.

This clonotype was detected many times. This clone may be a read error of a much larger clone one base away. This chain connects TRBV2 to TRBJ2-7; D is uncertain. This CDR3 comprises 14 residues. Germline CDR1 is SNHLY and CDR2 is FYNNEI. DNA of the CDR3: TGTGCCAGCAGTGAACCCCGTAGACTCTACGGGCAGTACTTC. Amino acids: CASSEPRRLYGQYF.

The J gene is TRBJ1-2, the V gene TRBV4-1; D not resolved. Trimming left V 0 bases short and J 4 bases short, with 9 bases between. This CDR3 region has 14 residues. CDR1 MGHRA and CDR2 YSYEKL come from the germline V gene. In DNA, the CDR3 is TGCGCCAGCAGCCAAGAGGAACAAGTCTATGGCTACACCTTC. Protein sequence: CASSQEEQVYGYTF.

This clonotype was seen a handful of times. The genes are TRBV7-9 and TRBJ1-1; a possible D gene is TRBD1 (6 bases). V was pared by 1 base and J by 8 bases, with 11 bases between. Germline V gene lookup returns CDR1 SEHNR and CDR2 FQNEAQ (reference sequence). The CDR3 is made up of 13 amino acids. The CDR3 sequence: CASSLDRVGEAFF. As DNA, the CDR3 is TGTGCCAGCAGCTTAGACAGGGTGGGAGAAGCTTTCTTT.

This clonotype was seen many times. The CDR3 reads CASNTHWANESGELFF. The CDR3 region has the DNA TGTGCCAGTAACACTCATTGGGCTAATGAGTCCGGGGAGCTGTTTTTT. J is TRBJ2-2 and V is TRBV19; D is unclear. This CDR3 is built from 16 residues. CDR1 and CDR2 (germline): LNHDA, SQIVND (reference sequence). Deletions cut 7 bases from V and 6 bases from J, with 21 bases between. The full variable domain, with the rest looked up from reference TRBV19 and TRBJ2-2, is DGGITQSPKYLFRKEGQNVTLSCEQNLNHDAMYWYRQDPGQGLRLIYYSQIVNDFQKGDIAEGYSVSREKKESFPLTVTSAQKNPTAFYLCASNTHWANESGELFFGEGSRLTVL.

The chain combines TRBV6-2 or TRBV6-3 with TRBJ2-3; D unclear. Between the trimmed V and J ends, which lost 4 bases and 4 bases, there was a span of 15 bases. Looked up from germline, CDR1 is MNHEY and CDR2 is SVGEGT. The CDR3 is 15 amino acids. The CDR3 region is CASSSVETEADTQYF. The CDR3 DNA reads as TGTGCCAGCAGTTCGGTGGAAACAGAAGCAGATACGCAGTATTTT.

The V and J genes are TRBV7-8 and TRBJ2-2; D is unclear. Trimming left V 5 bases short and J 1 base short, with 8 bases between. Germline loops: CDR1 SGHVS, CDR2 FQNEAQ. CDR3 length: 14 amino acids. The CDR3 DNA reads TGTGCCAGCAGCGCCCCGCGGAACACCGGGGAGCTGTTTTTT. Residues: CASSAPRNTGELFF.

As to this clonotype: One base away lies a much larger clone, so this may be a sequencing read error. This chain connects TRBV7-2 to TRBJ2-5; no reliable D call. V was clipped by 4 bases and J by 5 bases, with 20 bases between them. Looked up from germline, CDR1 is SGHTA and CDR2 is FQGNSA. This CDR3 has 16 amino acids. In DNA, the CDR3 is TGTGCCAGCAGCTCACCTAACGGGCTCCGTTTTGAGACCCAGTACTTC. Its protein is CASSSPNGLRFETQYF.

This clonotype turned up a few times. The chain recombines TRBV4-1 with TRBJ1-2; weak D call: TRBD1 (5 bases). The length of the CDR3 is 15 residues. Germline V gene data show CDR1 as MGHRA and CDR2 as YSYEKL. Trimming pared 5 bases from V and 6 bases from J, leaving 19 bases between. CDR3 loop: CASSTRRGTSDGYTF. The CDR3 DNA follows: TGCGCCAGCAGCACTCGAAGGGGAACGTCTGATGGCTACACCTTC.

The chain recombines TRBV20-1 with TRBJ2-7, with D unclear. The CDR3 loop spans 15 amino acids. Per germline, CDR1 DFQATT and CDR2 SNEGSKA (reference sequence). The V and J ends lost 0 bases and 2 bases respectively, with 14 bases between them. The CDR3 loop reads CSARDFAASTYEQYF. The CDR3, as DNA: TGCAGTGCTAGAGATTTCGCGGCGAGCACCTACGAGCAGTACTTC.

The chain links TRBV19 to TRBJ2-2; D perhaps matches TRBD1 (6 bases). The germline V gene has CDR1 LNHDA and CDR2 SQIVND (reference sequence). The CDR3 extends over 16 amino acids. V dropped 5 bases and J dropped 4 bases, with 17 bases sitting between them. The CDR3 loop is CASSVGTGRSTGELFF. In DNA form, the CDR3 reads TGTGCCAGTAGTGTTGGAACAGGGCGTTCCACCGGGGAGCTGTTTTTT.

This clonotype has at least ten counts. The CDR3 DNA follows: TGTGCCAGCAGCCCCCGGGACAGGGGCGAGACCCAGTACTTC. It codes for CASSPRDRGETQYF. V and J are TRBV7-9 and TRBJ2-5, with TRBD1 matching over 10 bases. Germline CDR1 is SEHNR and CDR2 is FQNEAQ (reference sequence). This CDR3 is built from 14 residues. Trimming at V came to 5 bases and at J to 5 bases, leaving 5 bases not matched to a gene.

The chain links TRBV18 to TRBJ1-5; D gene uncertain. Germline CDR1 KGHSH, CDR2 LQKENI. This CDR3 is 16 amino acids long. V was shortened by 3 bases and J by 1 base, with 13 bases between the two germline ends. This chain's CDR3 is CASSPATGGSNQPQHF. The CDR3 DNA reads TGTGCCAGCTCACCCGCTACCGGTGGAAGCAATCAGCCCCAGCATTTT.

A few counts support this clonotype. The rearrangement joins TRBV28 to TRBJ1-5; 8 positions agree with TRBD1. The CDR3 is 15 amino acids. Germline-derived CDR1 and CDR2 are MDHEN and SYDVKM. V gave up 5 bases and J gave up 3 bases; unmatched junction bases: 6. The CDR3 spells CASSPGQGLNQPQHF. The CDR3 nucleotides read TGTGCCAGCAGTCCCGGACAGGGACTCAATCAGCCCCAGCATTTT.

In its sample, this clonotype was seen many times. The chain carries TRBV14 and TRBJ2-7; D gene uncertain. CDR3 length: 13 amino acids. In germline, CDR1 is SGHDN, CDR2 FVKESK. With 0 bases removed from V and 5 bases from J, the gap between germline ends came to 8 bases. This chain's CDR3 is CASSQDLTNEQYF. CDR3 in DNA: TGTGCCAGCAGCCAAGATTTGACGAACGAGCAGTACTTC.

This chain uses TRBV20-1 with TRBJ2-7; no clear D. Germline V gene lookup returns CDR1 DFQATT and CDR2 SNEGSKA (reference sequence). Between the trimmed V and J ends, which lost 3 bases and 1 base, there was a span of 10 bases. The length of the CDR3 is 13 residues. The CDR3 nucleotides are TGCAGTGCTAGCGTTGACTTTTCCTACGAGCAGTACTTC. This encodes CSASVDFSYEQYF.

This chain joins TRBV9 and TRBJ1-2; D call uncertain. Germline loops: CDR1 SGDLS, CDR2 YYNGEE. The V end was cut by 0 bases, the J end by 0 bases, with 9 bases between. CDR3 length: 15 residues. The chain's CDR3 is CASSVETAPNYGYTF. DNA for the CDR3: TGTGCCAGCAGCGTAGAAACTGCACCTAACTATGGCTACACCTTC.

Only a few counts were recorded for this clonotype. The chain couples TRBV15 to TRBJ1-4, with TRBD1 matching 9 bases. Germline assignment: CDR1 LNHNV and CDR2 YYDKDF (reference sequence). With 0 bases clipped from V and 7 bases from J, the junction kept 12 bases outside the gene matches. The CDR3 length is 18 residues. The DNA for the CDR3 is TGTGCCACCAGCAGAGACTCCCAGGGGACAGGGAGTGGTGAAAAACTGTTTTTT. As protein: CATSRDSQGTGSGEKLFF.

This clonotype has more than one count but fewer than ten. J is TRBJ1-1 and V is TRBV5-1; weak D call: TRBD1 (6 bases). This CDR3 has 15 residues. Per the germline V gene, CDR1 is SGHRS and CDR2 is YFSETQ. V lost 2 bases and J 4 bases, leaving 15 bases between the germline ends. The CDR3 DNA reads as TGCGCCAGCAGCTTCGGGGGGGCGAAGGTCACTGAAGCTTTCTTT. This sequence encodes CASSFGGAKVTEAFF.

For this clonotype: A single base is all that separates this from a far larger clone, so a read error is likely. The rearrangement joins TRBV11-2 to TRBJ2-2; 7 bases agree with TRBD2. V shed 4 bases, J shed 5 bases, and the junction held 16 bases outside the gene matches. Germline-derived CDR1 and CDR2 are SGHAT and FQNNGV. The CDR3 has 18 amino acids. The CDR3 is CASSSVTRGRGATGELFF. The CDR3 DNA reads TGTGCCAGCAGCTCCGTGACTCGCGGGAGAGGGGCGACCGGGGAGCTGTTTTTT.